This T cell receptor (beta chain) stems from a study of neurological immune-mediated disorders. MiXCR, run by TCRdb on the 5' RACE reads, gives a single entry per CDR3 protein. The sample records tens of thousands of distinct CDR3 sequences, roughly 4.3% being singletons. This clonotype was counted ten times or more. Germline loops: CDR1 MDHEN, CDR2 SYDVKM. CDR3 length: 16 amino acids. Unmatched junction bases numbered 4, after V lost 3 bases and J lost 1 base. Sequencing input: PBMCs. This sequence joins TRBV28 and TRBJ2-7; 12 nucleotides line up with TRBD2. This receptor was identified in a man aged 45-65 years with multiple sclerosis. In DNA form, the CDR3 reads TGTGCCAGCAGTTTGACTAGCGGGAGCGGTTCCTACGAGCAGTACTTC. Translation gives CASSLTSGSGSYEQYF.